Shown below are 8 T cell receptor beta chains from a single sample sequenced in a study of blood T cells in healthy people across ages (dated by TCRdb to 2013 to 2016). The library relied on 5' RACE. Instrument on record: Illumina HiSeq 2500. The second PCR ran for roughly 7 to 11 cycles and used a J-beta primer mix along with a sample-barcoded 5' primer. TCRdb reprocessed the public reads (quality trimming at Q25 with fastp, clone calling with MiXCR) and kept in-frame beta chains. For every CDR3 protein sequence, its rows merge into one entry that carries the most common genes and DNA. The sample table contains over a million distinct CDR3 sequences; only one count was recorded for more than 40% of them. Clones ranked in the top ten supply under 20% of the sample. The sample was blood. Every receptor here comes from a woman aged 60-70 years in good health.

The chain employs TRBV27 and TRBJ1-5; no clear D gene. The CDR3 has 13 amino acids. Germline V CDR1 and CDR2: MNHEY, SMNVEV (reference sequence). The V end was cut by 5 bases, the J end by 5 bases, with 10 bases between. In DNA form, the CDR3 reads TGTGCCAGCAGTGTGGGGTCCGATCAGCCCCAGCATTTT. It specifies CASSVGSDQPQHF.

This clonotype was seen more than once but under ten times. The V gene is TRBV10-3, the J gene TRBJ2-5, with 7 nucleotides matching TRBD1. CDR1 is ENHRY, CDR2 SYGVKD, per germline. This CDR3 comprises 14 residues. The ends lost 6 bases at V and 5 bases at J; junction bases unmatched: 9. The chain's CDR3 is CAISPTWGQETQYF. The CDR3 nucleotides are TGTGCCATCAGCCCGACGTGGGGACAGGAGACCCAGTACTTC.

This clonotype was found a few times. The chain is built from TRBV12-3 or TRBV12-4 and TRBJ2-1; D is possibly TRBD1 or TRBD2 (6 bases each). The CDR3 is made up of 15 amino acids. The V and J ends lost 6 bases and 5 bases respectively, with 17 bases between them. The CDR3 nucleotides are TGTGCCAGCAGCCGCGTTCAAAGGGGGGACAATGAGCAGTTCTTC. Protein sequence: CASSRVQRGDNEQFF.

The chain couples TRBV20-1 to TRBJ1-6; 10 bases are a match to TRBD1. The J segment lost 9 bases and the V segment lost 5 bases, leaving 4 bases of the junction unmatched. The germline V gene encodes CDR1 DFQATT and CDR2 SNEGSKA (reference sequence). This CDR3 has 13 amino acids. DNA for the CDR3: TGCAGTGCTGCCGGGACAGGGGTTTCACCCCTCCACTTT. Its translation is CSAAGTGVSPLHF.

This chain links TRBV6-5 with TRBJ2-7; TRBD2 matches 8 bases. V was clipped by 2 bases and J by 7 bases; unmatched bases: 7. CDR1 is MNHEY and CDR2 is SVGAGI in the germline V gene. CDR3 length: 14 amino acids. CDR3 sequence (DNA): TGTGCCAGCAGTTACGCCGGGACTAGTAGGGAGCAGTACTTC. The encoded protein is CASSYAGTSREQYF.

This clonotype was recorded only once. The chain uses TRBV25-1 and TRBJ2-7; 7 nucleotides align to TRBD2. The CDR3 has 15 residues. The germline V gene encodes CDR1 MGHDK and CDR2 SYGVNS. Trimming removed 1 base from V and 8 bases from J; junction bases left unmatched: 11. DNA of the CDR3: TGTGCCAGCAGTGAATCGGCCAGGACTAGTTTCCAGCAGTACTTC. Translating it yields CASSESARTSFQQYF.

The chain combines TRBV20-1 with TRBJ2-5; 10 bases are shared with TRBD1. The J call is uncertain, as TRBJ2-7 better fits the DNA end. CDR3 length: 17 amino acids. Germline CDR1 and CDR2: DFQATT and SNEGSKA (reference sequence). CDR3 DNA sequence: TGCAGTGCTAGAGATCCTGGGGACAGGGGAAATAACGGCGAGCAGTACTTC. Protein sequence: CSARDPGDRGNNGEQYF.

This clonotype has a handful of counts. The chain recombines TRBV6-2 or TRBV6-3 with TRBJ2-3; 13 positions agree with TRBD2. V lost 4 bases and J lost 5; bases outside the gene matches: 9. The CDR3 has 17 amino acids. Looked up from germline, CDR1 is MNHEY and CDR2 is SVGEGT. This CDR3 is CASSFGLAGEGGDTQYF. CDR3 DNA sequence: TGTGCCAGCAGTTTTGGACTAGCGGGAGAGGGGGGAGATACGCAGTATTTT.